This record concerns one TCR beta chain sequence. Which antigen it targets is not known. Base-call qualities are not available, and no considerably larger clone is one nucleotide away. The library was made by multiplex PCR. The sequencer listed for this sample is Illumina HiSeq 4000. To build TCR beta libraries, CDR3 regions were amplified by Arm-PCR using iRepertoire HTBI primers. Gel purification was performed on PCR products prior to sequencing. On the study's bioinformatics: Gene usage analysis of CDR3 amino acid clonotypes used the 50 to 70 TRBV and approximately 13 TRBJ segments found across samples. COPE and FqMerger were used to merge the filtered high-quality paired reads into contigs. BLAST was used to align contigs to the IMGT TRBV, TRBD and TRBJ reference genes, and CDR3 was defined following IMGT. Any clonotype with a frequency above 0.1% was counted as a highly expanded clone. Shannon entropy served as the measure of repertoire diversity, while the Gini coefficient captured V-J evenness. A clonotype found in more than one individual was treated as public. TCRdb took the public reads, trimmed them with fastp at Q25, ran MiXCR for clone calling and kept in-frame beta chains. Rows matching on CDR3 protein sequence are summarized as one entry with the most common DNA and genes. TCRdb, rather than the study authors, made the V and J calls. The sample profile shows about 320,000 distinct CDR3 sequences; roughly 18% of them were found once. The top ten constitute less than 45% of the sample.

This sample is drawn from a study of regulatory T cells in long-lasting Graves disease (dated by TCRdb to 2020 to 2022). A note on the overall study: Patients with newly diagnosed Graves' disease had been on antithyroid drugs for under 3 months. Persistent Graves' disease patients were compared with newly diagnosed Graves' disease patients by peripheral blood TCR sequencing and RNA sequencing. The study was conducted in China and was registered as a clinical trial. A total of 33 samples underwent TCR sequencing, from roughly 13 patients with persistent Graves' disease and 20 or so patients with newly diagnosed Graves' disease. The paper's findings and limits, for the study overall: The small sample size was acknowledged by the authors as a limitation that may reduce accuracy. Peripheral blood alone was examined, since thyroid tissue, which constituted the primary lesion, could not be accessed. Compared with newly diagnosed patients, persistent Graves' disease patients had lower TCR Shannon entropy and fewer highly expanded clones, which suggests clonal expansion. Persistent disease showed preferential use of TRBV28, TRBJ1-2 and TRBJ2-5, whereas newly diagnosed disease favored TRBV20-1 and TRBJ2-1. A larger number of public clonotypes was shared among persistent patients (approximately 2,500) than among newly diagnosed patients (around 870). Sequencing and analysis were limited to the TCR beta chain.

V lost 6 bases and J lost 3 bases, and the count of bases not matched to a germline gene is 6. According to the germline V gene, CDR1 reads WSHSY and CDR2 reads SAAADI. From cysteine to phenylalanine, the CDR3 is 14 amino acids long. The CDR3 DNA has 42 bases and is translated from base 1. The time point label corresponds to: newly diagnosed GD, antithyroid drugs for less than 3 months. For both TCR sequencing and RNA sequencing, RNA was extracted from PBMCs in TRIzol. The diagnosis of Graves' disease was made according to American Thyroid Association guidelines. Recruitment of patients was carried out at an endocrinology department in Xi'an, China. From each patient, around 9 milliliters of peripheral blood was collected into an EDTA anticoagulant tube. Ficoll Paque Plus density gradient separation was used to isolate PBMCs, and no additional T cell sorting was done. An Agilent 2100 Bioanalyzer and agarose gel were used to check RNA quality, and a NanoDrop 2000 was used to measure RNA concentration.

This specimen consisted of peripheral blood mononuclear cells (PBMCs), obtained at new diagnosis, from a patient treated with antithyroid drugs. Recombination linked TRBV10-2 to TRBJ2-3; 7 junctional bases match TRBD2. The clonotype was recovered from a female donor with Graves disease. The DNA is as follows: TGCGCCAGCAGCCCAGCGGGGAAAACAGATACGCAGTATTTT. Its coded protein is CASSPAGKTDTQYF.